This T cell receptor beta chain was sequenced in a study of shared clonotypes between healthy human individuals. General study results and limits: Genetic and exposure-history diversity was limited by the small donor number. Only blood was sampled; tissue repertoires likely differ.

Assay: immunoSEQ multiplex PCR; the TCRdb copy retains only in-frame clones and omits some. The data show hundreds of thousands of clones, roughly four fifths seen once. The CDR3 totals 15 residues. Deletions cut 2 bases from V and 5 bases from J, with 15 bases between. Germline lookup yields CDR1 GTSNPN and CDR2 SVGIG (reference sequence). About this clone itself: The antigen is not known.

Material for sequencing was PBMCs. The receptor was isolated from a woman aged 40 to 50 in good health. Some clones in this sample may be carry-over from other donors' samples. This chain uses TRBV30 with TRBJ1-4; tentative D call: TRBD1 (5 bases). Here the CDR3 DNA reads TGTGCCTGGAGTCACGCGGGGGGGTGGAATGAAAAACTGTTTTTT. Amino acid sequence: CAWSHAGGWNEKLFF. Full variable domain (outside the CDR3, taken from reference TRBV30 and TRBJ1-4): SQTIHQWPATLVQPVGSPLSLECTVEGTSNPNLYWYRQAAGRGLQLLFYSVGIGQISSEVPQNLSASRPQDRQFILSSKKLLLSDSGFYLCAWSHAGGWNEKLFFGSGTQLSVL.